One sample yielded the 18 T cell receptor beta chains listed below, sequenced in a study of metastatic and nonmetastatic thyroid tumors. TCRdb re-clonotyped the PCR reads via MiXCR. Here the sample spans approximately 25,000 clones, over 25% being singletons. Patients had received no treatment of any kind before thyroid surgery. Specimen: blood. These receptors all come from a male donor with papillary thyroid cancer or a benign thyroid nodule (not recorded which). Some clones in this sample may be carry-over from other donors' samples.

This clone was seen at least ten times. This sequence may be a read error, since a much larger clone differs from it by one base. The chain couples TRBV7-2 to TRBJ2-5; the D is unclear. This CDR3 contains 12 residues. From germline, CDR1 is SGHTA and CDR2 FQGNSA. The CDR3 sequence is CAGSRFGETQYF. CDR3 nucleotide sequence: TGTGCCGGCAGCCGATTCGGAGAGACCCAGTACTTC.

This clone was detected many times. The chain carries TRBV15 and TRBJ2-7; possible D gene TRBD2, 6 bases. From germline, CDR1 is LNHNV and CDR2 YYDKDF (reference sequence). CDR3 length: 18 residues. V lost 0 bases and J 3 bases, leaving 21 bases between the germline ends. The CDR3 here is CATSRDLISGQRYYEQYF. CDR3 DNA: TGTGCCACCAGCAGAGATCTTATTAGCGGACAAAGATACTACGAGCAGTACTTC.

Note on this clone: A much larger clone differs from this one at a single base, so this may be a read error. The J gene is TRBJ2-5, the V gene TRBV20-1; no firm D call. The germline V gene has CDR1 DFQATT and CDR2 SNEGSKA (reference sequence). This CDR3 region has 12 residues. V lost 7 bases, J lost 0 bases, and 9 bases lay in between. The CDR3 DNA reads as TGCAGTGGTACTAAGGACCAAGAGACCCAGTACTTC. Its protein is CSGTKDQETQYF.

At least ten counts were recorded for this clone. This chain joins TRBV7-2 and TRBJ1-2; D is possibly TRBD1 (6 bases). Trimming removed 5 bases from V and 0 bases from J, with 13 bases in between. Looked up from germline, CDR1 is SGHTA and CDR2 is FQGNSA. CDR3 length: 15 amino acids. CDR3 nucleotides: TGTGCCAGCAGCCCTACAGGGCCAGCTAACTATGGCTACACCTTC. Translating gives CASSPTGPANYGYTF.

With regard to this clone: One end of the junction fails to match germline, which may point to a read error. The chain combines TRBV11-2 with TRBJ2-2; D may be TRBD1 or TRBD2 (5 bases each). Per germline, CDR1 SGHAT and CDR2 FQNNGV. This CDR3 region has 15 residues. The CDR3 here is CDSSPGAVGIGELFF. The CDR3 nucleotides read TGTGACAGCAGTCCCGGGGCGGTAGGGATCGGGGAGCTGTTTTTT.

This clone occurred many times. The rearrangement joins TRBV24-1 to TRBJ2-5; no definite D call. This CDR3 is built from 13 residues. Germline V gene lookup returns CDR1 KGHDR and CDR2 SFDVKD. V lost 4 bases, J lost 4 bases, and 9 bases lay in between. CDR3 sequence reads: CATSENTPETQYF. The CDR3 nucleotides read TGTGCCACCAGTGAAAACACCCCAGAGACCCAGTACTTC.

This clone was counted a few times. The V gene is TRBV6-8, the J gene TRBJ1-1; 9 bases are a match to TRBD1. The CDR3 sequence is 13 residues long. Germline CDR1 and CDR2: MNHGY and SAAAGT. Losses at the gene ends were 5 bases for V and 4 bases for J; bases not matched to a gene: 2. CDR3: CASSRQGGTEAFF. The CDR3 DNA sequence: TGTGCCAGCAGTCGACAGGGGGGCACTGAAGCTTTCTTT.

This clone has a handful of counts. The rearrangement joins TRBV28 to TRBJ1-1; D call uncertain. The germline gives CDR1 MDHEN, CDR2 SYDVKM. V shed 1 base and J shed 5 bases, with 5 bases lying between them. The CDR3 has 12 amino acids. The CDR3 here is CASSLYGTEAFF. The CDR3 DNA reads TGTGCCAGCAGTTTATATGGGACTGAAGCTTTCTTT.

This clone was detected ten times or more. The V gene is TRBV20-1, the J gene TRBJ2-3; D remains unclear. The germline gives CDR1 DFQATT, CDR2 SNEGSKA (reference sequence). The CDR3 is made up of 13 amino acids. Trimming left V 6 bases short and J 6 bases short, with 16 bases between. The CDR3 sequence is CSAPGQAGDTQYF. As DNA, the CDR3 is TGCAGTGCCCCGGGCCAAGCCGGGGATACGCAGTATTTT.

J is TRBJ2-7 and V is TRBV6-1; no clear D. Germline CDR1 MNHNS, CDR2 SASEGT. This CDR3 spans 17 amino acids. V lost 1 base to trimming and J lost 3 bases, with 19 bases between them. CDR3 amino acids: CASSEGRSKWTHYEQYF. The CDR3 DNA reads TGTGCCAGCAGTGAAGGGCGGAGTAAGTGGACCCACTACGAGCAGTACTTC.

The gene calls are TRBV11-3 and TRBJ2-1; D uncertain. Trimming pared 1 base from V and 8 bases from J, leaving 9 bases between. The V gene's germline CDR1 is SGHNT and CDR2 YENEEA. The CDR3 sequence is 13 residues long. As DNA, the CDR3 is TGTGCCAGCAGCTTAGTCAGGCATCATGAGCAGTTCTTC. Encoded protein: CASSLVRHHEQFF.

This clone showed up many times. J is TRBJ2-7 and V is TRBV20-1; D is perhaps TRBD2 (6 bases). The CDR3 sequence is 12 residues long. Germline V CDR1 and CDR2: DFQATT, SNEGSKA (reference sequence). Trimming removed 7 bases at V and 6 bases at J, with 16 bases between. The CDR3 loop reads CSVGTGAPEQYF. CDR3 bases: TGCAGTGTTGGGACTGGGGCGCCCGAGCAGTACTTC.

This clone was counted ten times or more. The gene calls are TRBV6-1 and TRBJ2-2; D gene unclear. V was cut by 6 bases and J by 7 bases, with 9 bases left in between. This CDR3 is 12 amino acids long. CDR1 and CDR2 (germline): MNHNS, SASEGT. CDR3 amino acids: CASSLLLGELFF. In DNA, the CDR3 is TGTGCCAGCAGCCTCCTCCTCGGGGAGCTGTTTTTT.

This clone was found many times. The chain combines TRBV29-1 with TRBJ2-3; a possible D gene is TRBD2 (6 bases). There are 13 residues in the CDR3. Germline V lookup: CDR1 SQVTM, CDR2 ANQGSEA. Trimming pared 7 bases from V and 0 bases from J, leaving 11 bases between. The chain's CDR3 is CSGSGSSTDTQYF. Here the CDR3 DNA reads TGCAGCGGTAGCGGATCTAGCACAGATACGCAGTATTTT.

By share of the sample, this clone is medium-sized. The DNA for the CDR3 is TGTGCCAGCCATCCCCTCCAGAGCTCCTATAATTCACCCCTCCACTTT. The encoded protein is CASHPLQSSYNSPLHF. This rearrangement joins TRBV9 to TRBJ1-6, with D hard to call. CDR1 SGDLS and CDR2 YYNGEE come from the germline V gene. Between the trimmed V and J ends, which lost 7 bases and 0 bases, there was a span of 14 bases. This CDR3 is built from 16 residues.

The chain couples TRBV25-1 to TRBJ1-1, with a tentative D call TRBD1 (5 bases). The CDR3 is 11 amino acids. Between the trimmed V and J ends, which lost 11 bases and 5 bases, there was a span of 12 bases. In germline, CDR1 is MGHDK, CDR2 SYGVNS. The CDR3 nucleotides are TGTGCCTCATGGGGGGGAACTGAAGCTTTCTTT. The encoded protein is CASWGGTEAFF.

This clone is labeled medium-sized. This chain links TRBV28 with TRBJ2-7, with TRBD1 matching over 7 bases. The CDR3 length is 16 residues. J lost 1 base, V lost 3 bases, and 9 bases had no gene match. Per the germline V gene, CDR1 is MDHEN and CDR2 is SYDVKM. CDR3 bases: TGTGCCAGCAGTTTTGATACGGGACAGTATTCCTACGAGCAGTACTTC. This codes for CASSFDTGQYSYEQYF.

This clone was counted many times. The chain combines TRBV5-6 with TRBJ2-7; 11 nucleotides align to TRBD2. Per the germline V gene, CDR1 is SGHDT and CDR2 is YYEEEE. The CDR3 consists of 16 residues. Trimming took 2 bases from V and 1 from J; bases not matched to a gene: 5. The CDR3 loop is CASSLLAGEGSYEQYF. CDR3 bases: TGTGCCAGCAGCTTACTAGCGGGAGAGGGGTCCTACGAGCAGTACTTC.